This TCR beta chain came from a study of shared clonotypes between healthy human individuals. This CDR3 is built from 12 residues. V was pared by 5 bases and J by 4 bases, with 5 bases of the junction left unmatched. CDR1 is SQVTM, CDR2 ANQGSEA, per germline. Subsets obtained from CD4+ cells comprised CD45RA+ naive and CD45RA-negative memory cells. This table comes from immunoSEQ multiplex PCR, and its TCRdb copy is limited to in-frame clones, with some not included. The data contain about 1,500,000 clones, roughly 96% of them singletons. This receptor was obtained from a man aged 30-40 years in good health. This chain uses TRBV29-1 with TRBJ2-7; 7 bases are shared with TRBD1. The sequencing sample was made of naive CD4+ T cells sorted from blood. Stated subset: CD45RA+ positively selected. The chain's CDR3 is CSVLTGVYEQYF. The CDR3 bases are TGCAGCGTTTTAACAGGGGTTTACGAGCAGTACTTC.